Below, 17 T cell receptor beta chains from the same sample are listed, as sequenced in a study of Graves' ophthalmopathy and Graves' hyperthyroidism. For repertoire sequencing, the TCR beta CDR3 regions were amplified from RNA transcripts. HTBI primers were used in a first-round RT-PCR, which preceded a second-round multiplex PCR. TCRdb recomputed calls from the multiplex PCR reads with MiXCR, one row per CDR3 protein. The sample consists of 400,000 or so distinct CDR3 sequences, about a sixth of them appearing once. The sample consisted of peripheral blood. All receptors derive from an adult woman with stable Graves' hyperthyroidism.

As for this clonotype: This may come from a read error, since a much larger clone is one base off. This chain connects TRBV20-1 to TRBJ1-2; unclear D gene. Trimming shortened V by 6 bases and J by 8 bases, and 28 bases separated the two germline ends. This CDR3 has 16 residues. From germline, CDR1 is DFQATT and CDR2 SNEGSKA (reference sequence). The CDR3 region has the DNA TGCAGTGCCGCGCCGGGATCCCTGAAATACCTTGGGGGCTACACCTTC. Residues: CSAAPGSLKYLGGYTF.

This clonotype has a count of ten or more. A junction boundary mismatches the germline segment, possibly from a read error. The V and J genes are TRBV7-7 and TRBJ1-2, with D hard to call. The CDR3 spans 14 residues. CDR1 SSHAT and CDR2 FNYEAQ come from the germline V gene (reference sequence). CDR3 residues: CASSPGRVPYGYTF. The DNA of the CDR3 is TGTGCTAGCAGCCCGGGGAGGGTCCCCTATGGCTACACCTTC.

J is TRBJ2-7 and V is TRBV11-2; 7 nucleotides align to TRBD2. The germline V gene has CDR1 SGHAT and CDR2 FQNNGV. Trimming cost V 5 bases and J 6 bases; bases outside gene matches: 19. The CDR3 has 17 amino acids. The CDR3 loop is CASSPPRSSGGLSEQYF. CDR3 nucleotide sequence: TGTGCCAGCAGCCCCCCGCGGTCTAGCGGTGGACTCTCCGAGCAGTACTTC.

There are many counts of this clonotype. The J gene is TRBJ1-5, the V gene TRBV6-5; TRBD1 aligns across 9 bases. Germline lookup yields CDR1 MNHEY and CDR2 SVGAGI. The length of the CDR3 is 15 residues. Trimming removed 0 bases from V and 4 bases from J; junction bases left unmatched: 1. The CDR3 DNA sequence: TGTGCCAGCAGTTACTCTGGGACAGGGAATCAGCCCCAGCATTTT. This encodes CASSYSGTGNQPQHF.

This clonotype was counted many times. The CDR3 reads CASSRGTTNEQYF. As DNA, the CDR3 is TGTGCCAGCAGCCGGGGGACTACGAACGAGCAGTACTTC. The V gene is TRBV4-2, the J gene TRBJ2-7, with 7 positions matching TRBD2. V lost 4 bases, J lost 5 bases, and 5 bases stayed unmatched. The CDR3 consists of 13 residues. The germline gives CDR1 LGHNA, CDR2 YNFKEQ.

This clonotype was counted many times. Germline and junction disagree at one end, which may indicate a read error. V and J are TRBV10-3 and TRBJ2-3; D is undetermined. This CDR3 has 14 residues. Germline values: CDR1 ENHRY, CDR2 SYGVKD. The CDR3 sequence: CARSDGSSTDTQYF. The DNA for the CDR3 is TGTGCCCGATCGGATGGATCGAGCACAGATACACAGTATTTT.

In its sample, this clonotype was seen many times. The V call is TRBV7-9, the J call TRBJ2-2; D is unclear. V was cut by 5 bases and J by 7 bases, with 17 bases left in between. The germline CDR1 and CDR2 sequences are SEHNR and FQNEAQ (reference sequence). The CDR3 has 15 amino acids. CDR3 sequence: CASSARTVDIGELFF. DNA of the CDR3: TGTGCCAGCAGCGCCCGGACGGTTGACATCGGGGAGCTGTTTTTT.

This clonotype has ten or more counts. The rearrangement joins TRBV28 to TRBJ1-5, with D possibly matching TRBD1 (5 bases). V lost 8 bases to trimming and J lost 7 bases, with 18 bases between them. The CDR3 runs 14 residues. CDR1 is MDHEN and CDR2 is SYDVKM in the germline V gene. The CDR3 here is CASQPNRGLQPQHF. In DNA, the CDR3 is TGTGCCAGCCAGCCTAACCGGGGCCTCCAGCCCCAGCATTTT.

The chain employs TRBV6-1 and TRBJ2-7, with 7 bases lining up with TRBD2. CDR1 is MNHNS and CDR2 is SASEGT in the germline V gene. The J segment lost 6 bases and the V segment lost 10 bases, leaving 12 bases of the junction unmatched. The CDR3 is made up of 13 amino acids. The CDR3 region has the DNA TGTGCCACCTCAAGGAGCGGGGTTACCGAGCAGTACTTC. The encoded protein is CATSRSGVTEQYF.

This clonotype occurred many times. The chain couples TRBV5-1 to TRBJ2-7, with 9 bases aligning to TRBD2. The CDR3 covers 15 residues. Per the germline V gene, CDR1 is SGHRS and CDR2 is YFSETQ. The J segment lost 7 bases and the V segment lost 1 base, leaving 9 bases of the junction unmatched. The DNA for the CDR3 is TGCGCCAGCAGCTTGTCTCCTAGCGGGATAGTGGAGCAGTACTTC. As protein: CASSLSPSGIVEQYF.

This clonotype was seen many times. The chain carries TRBV27 and TRBJ2-7; the match to TRBD1 covers 8 bases. Germline assignment: CDR1 MNHEY and CDR2 SMNVEV (reference sequence). The V and J ends lost 6 bases and 0 bases, in that order; junction bases with no gene match: 7. The CDR3 is 15 residues long. CDR3 amino acids: CASSTDRDNSYEQYF. For the CDR3, the DNA is TGTGCCAGCAGCACGGACAGGGATAACTCCTACGAGCAGTACTTC.

The chain has TRBV5-1 and TRBJ1-6; D uncertain. Per the germline V gene, CDR1 is SGHRS and CDR2 is YFSETQ. V was clipped by 4 bases and J by 6 bases, with 8 bases between them. The CDR3 runs to 13 residues. In nucleotides, the CDR3 is TGCGCCAGCAGCCCGGAGGGTAATTCACCCCTCCACTTT. Translating it yields CASSPEGNSPLHF.

This clonotype was seen at least ten times. V is TRBV28 and J is TRBJ1-1; maybe TRBD1 (5 bases). This CDR3 has 12 residues. CDR1 MDHEN and CDR2 SYDVKM come from the germline V gene. Trimming pared 11 bases from V and 3 bases from J, leaving 13 bases between. The CDR3 DNA reads as TGTGCCGGCAAGACAGTAGACACTGAAGCTTTCTTT. Translation gives CAGKTVDTEAFF.

Many counts were recorded for this clonotype. V and J are TRBV14 and TRBJ2-2; D remains ambiguous. Germline CDR1 and CDR2: SGHDN and FVKESK. Trimming removed 0 bases from V and 4 bases from J, with 6 bases in between. The CDR3 runs 14 residues. The CDR3 sequence is CASSQDWSTGELFF. The CDR3, as DNA: TGTGCCAGCAGCCAAGATTGGAGCACCGGGGAGCTGTTTTTT.

This clonotype turned up a few times. The chain links TRBV3-1 to TRBJ2-7; 13 bases match TRBD2. The CDR3 length is 16 residues. V lost 5 bases to trimming and J lost 4 bases; unmatched junction nucleotides: 8. Germline loops: CDR1 LGHDT, CDR2 YNNKEL (reference sequence). The CDR3 DNA reads as TGTGCCAGCAGCTTACGTACACTAGCGGGAGGGTACGAGCAGTACTTC. Its translation is CASSLRTLAGGYEQYF.

This clonotype has at least ten counts. The rearrangement joins TRBV5-1 to TRBJ1-1, with a weak D call TRBD1 (5 bases). CDR1 SGHRS and CDR2 YFSETQ come from the germline V gene. The V and J ends lost 4 bases and 7 bases respectively, with 17 bases between them. The CDR3 runs 14 residues. The DNA of the CDR3 is TGCGCCAGCAGCCCCAGGGCGTCGTCTGGTGAAGCTTTCTTT. This sequence encodes CASSPRASSGEAFF. Together with reference TRBV5-1 and TRBJ1-1, the CDR3 gives the full variable domain: KAGVTQTPRYLIKTRGQQVTLSCSPISGHRSVSWYQQTPGQGLQFLFEYFSETQRNKGNFPGRFSGRQFSNSRSEMNVSTLELGDSALYLCASSPRASSGEAFFGQGTRLTVV.

The gene calls are TRBV20-1 and TRBJ2-4; 8 bases map to TRBD1. The CDR3 loop spans 14 amino acids. Germline loops: CDR1 DFQATT, CDR2 SNEGSKA (reference sequence). Germline trimming cut 6 bases from V and 5 bases from J; bases unmatched to any gene: 9. CDR3 sequence (DNA): TGCAGTGCCCCCGGGGCGACAGGGGAAAACATTCAGTACTTC. Protein: CSAPGATGENIQYF.